The 3 T cell receptor beta chains presented below share a single source sample, sequenced in a study of blood T cell repertoires in COVID-19. The repertoire was sequenced with immunoSEQ multiplex PCR; TCRdb's copy has only in-frame clones and lacks some. The sample includes approximately 290,000 clones, around 87% of them seen just once. The material sequenced was peripheral blood. All receptors come from a man aged 18 to 30 with active or convalescent COVID-19.

This clone was picked up one time. DNA of the CDR3: TGTGCCAGTAGTATGGGACAGGTCAACACTGAAGCTTTCTTT. Protein sequence: CASSMGQVNTEAFF. The V and J genes are TRBV19 and TRBJ1-1, with 8 positions matching TRBD1. Trimming took 3 bases from V and 2 from J; bases not matched to a gene: 2. The CDR3 is 14 amino acids. Germline CDR1 and CDR2: LNHDA and SQIVND (reference sequence).

This clone was detected only once. The J gene is TRBJ2-5, the V gene TRBV5-1; 7 bases are shared with TRBD1. The CDR3 contains 15 residues. Trimming took 6 bases from V and 2 from J; bases not matched to a gene: 10. CDR1 SGHRS and CDR2 YFSETQ come from the germline V gene. The CDR3: CASTPSGQEQETQYF. The CDR3 DNA reads as TGCGCCAGCACCCCTTCAGGACAGGAGCAAGAGACCCAGTACTTC.

This chain links TRBV18 with TRBJ2-2; 10 nucleotides agree with TRBD2. V was pared by 3 bases and J by 4 bases, with 5 bases of the junction left unmatched. The CDR3 length is 16 residues. CDR1 and CDR2 from the germline V gene are KGHSH and LQKENI. CDR3 DNA sequence: TGTGCCAGCTCACCTCGTCGGACTAGCGGCACCGGGGAGCTGTTTTTT. Translation gives CASSPRRTSGTGELFF.